Listed below are T cell receptor beta chains from one sample, sequenced in a study of cytomegalovirus exposure and HLA in healthy donors. Using immunoSEQ multiplex PCR, the repertoire was profiled, and TCRdb retains in-frame clones only, with some absent. The sample has about 160,000 clones, approximately 81% seen once. Sequencing was done on a sample of PBMCs. The receptors come from a man aged 45-65 years in good health and CMV-seropositive. The CDR3 runs from the conserved cysteine through the conserved F or W. D genes are given only for firm matches. Rows give clone size only sometimes, using once, few, many, or a class for an expanded clone.

size,D,V,J,CDR3,DNA
-,-,TRBV5-1,TRBJ1-6,CASSLDSSPLHF,TGCGCCAGCAGCTTGGACAGTTCACCCCTCCACTTT
-,-,TRBV6-6,TRBJ1-1,CASSLPQEQNTEAFF,TGTGCCAGCAGTTTGCCTCAGGAACAGAACACTGAAGCTTTCTTT
-,-,TRBV7-8,TRBJ2-3,CASSLDGGGRVGDTQYF,TGTGCCAGCAGCTTAGATGGGGGCGGGAGAGTAGGAGATACGCAGTATTTT
-,TRBD1,TRBV5-1,TRBJ2-1,CASTHRGGNEQFF,TGCGCCAGCACCCACAGGGGTGGGAATGAGCAGTTCTTC
-,TRBD1,TRBV6-1,TRBJ2-7,CASSVRTGYGYEQYF,TGTGCCAGCAGTGTTCGGACAGGGTACGGCTACGAGCAGTACTTC
-,TRBD2,TRBV4-1,TRBJ2-1,CASSPLRTSGRYDEQFF,TGCGCCAGCAGCCCCCTGAGGACTAGCGGGAGGTATGATGAGCAGTTCTTC
-,TRBD1,TRBV28,TRBJ2-7,CASSGGQDSYEQYF,TGTGCCAGCAGTGGTGGACAGGATTCCTACGAGCAGTACTTC
-,TRBD1,TRBV18,TRBJ2-1,CASSPFTGGLLSSSYNEQFF,TGTGCCAGCTCACCATTTACAGGGGGCTTATTATCAAGCTCCTACAATGAGCAGTTCTTC
-,-,TRBV6-5,TRBJ2-5,CASSYSTGREETQYF,TGTGCCAGCAGTTACTCTACGGGCAGGGAAGAGACCCAGTACTTC
-,-,TRBV5-1,TRBJ2-7,CASSVEAGPFYEQYF,TGCGCCAGCAGCGTGGAGGCAGGGCCATTCTACGAGCAGTACTTC
-,-,TRBV9,TRBJ1-2,CASSVGAGGYGYTF,TGTGCCAGCAGCGTAGGAGCAGGAGGGTATGGCTACACCTTC
-,-,TRBV11-2,TRBJ2-3,CASSRGRQDTQYF,TGTGCCAGCAGCCGCGGAAGACAGGATACGCAGTATTTT
once,-,TRBV5-5,TRBJ2-7,CASHKFQSSYEQYF,TGTGCCAGCCACAAATTTCAAAGCTCCTACGAGCAGTACTTC
-,TRBD1,TRBV28,TRBJ2-1,CASYLRDSYNEQFF,TGTGCCAGCTACCTCCGGGACAGCTATAATGAGCAGTTCTTC
-,-,TRBV4-1,TRBJ1-2,CASSQDWTVNYGYTF,TGCGCCAGCAGCCAAGACTGGACAGTCAACTATGGCTACACCTTC
-,TRBD2,TRBV7-2,TRBJ2-1,CASSTSGNNEQFF,TGTGCCAGCAGCACTAGCGGGAACAATGAGCAGTTCTTC
-,-,TRBV5-1,TRBJ1-3,CASSLEARGSGNTIYF,TGCGCCAGCAGCTTGGAGGCCAGGGGCTCTGGAAACACCATATATTTT
-,TRBD2,TRBV19,TRBJ2-3,CASSGPPGLAGNTDTQYF,TGTGCCAGTAGTGGCCCCCCGGGACTAGCGGGAAACACAGATACGCAGTATTTT